The 24 T cell receptor beta chains presented below share a single source sample, sequenced in a study of blood T cell repertoires in COVID-19. Clones were sequenced by immunoSEQ multiplex PCR, and TCRdb holds only the in-frame ones, with some missing. Of 150,000 to 200,000 clones listed, roughly nine tenths were seen once; the top ten hold around 2%. Sequences were obtained from PBMCs or T cells enriched from blood (not recorded which). All receptors come from a woman in her thirties or forties with acute COVID-19.

V gene TRBV4-1 combines with J gene TRBJ1-1; TRBD1 is a possible D gene (5 bases). CDR1 is MGHRA and CDR2 is YSYEKL in the germline V gene. V was cut by 3 bases and J by 2 bases, with 22 bases left in between. The CDR3 sequence is 18 residues long. The CDR3 DNA reads as TGCGCCAGCAGCCACCCGGGGGGTCTTCACCCGCAAAACACTGAAGCTTTCTTT. Translating gives CASSHPGGLHPQNTEAFF.

This clone came up a few times. V gene TRBV6-2 or TRBV6-3 combines with J gene TRBJ2-2, with 9 nucleotides matching TRBD1. Germline-derived CDR1 and CDR2 are MNHEY and SVGEGT. The CDR3 consists of 16 residues. With V trimmed by 5 bases and J by 9 bases, 13 bases remained unmatched. The CDR3 reads CASSHRTGADPRELFF. The CDR3 nucleotides read TGTGCCAGCAGTCATCGGACAGGGGCCGACCCACGGGAGCTGTTTTTT.

The chain couples TRBV30 to TRBJ1-3; the match to TRBD1 covers 7 bases. V was clipped by 2 bases and J by 2 bases; unmatched bases: 9. From germline, CDR1 is GTSNPN and CDR2 SVGIG (reference sequence). The CDR3 runs to 16 residues. The chain's CDR3 is CAWSWEGGAAGNTIYF. The CDR3 coding sequence is TGTGCCTGGAGTTGGGAAGGGGGCGCGGCTGGAAACACCATATATTTT.

The chain is built from TRBV12-5 and TRBJ2-5; D not certain. Trimming took off 5 bases at V and 5 bases at J, with 12 bases between the two ends. Germline V gene data show CDR1 as LGHNT and CDR2 as FRNRAP. The CDR3 consists of 13 residues. CDR3: CASGPMGSETQYF. CDR3 bases: TGTGCTAGTGGTCCCATGGGCTCGGAGACCCAGTACTTC.

The chain has TRBV11-3 and TRBJ2-2; TRBD1 is a possible D gene (6 bases). From germline, CDR1 is SGHNT and CDR2 YENEEA. V was shortened by 8 bases and J by 1 base, with 11 bases between the two germline ends. This CDR3 is built from 14 residues. The CDR3 region is CASALTGNTGELFF. The CDR3 nucleotides read TGTGCCAGCGCATTGACAGGGAACACCGGGGAGCTGTTTTTT. The entire variable domain, with the rest obtained from reference TRBV11-3 and TRBJ2-2, is as follows: EAGVVQSPRYKIIEKKQPVAFWCNPISGHNTLYWYLQNLGQGPELLIRYENEEAVDDSQLPKDRFSAERLKGVDSTLKIQPAELGDSAVYLCASALTGNTGELFFGEGSRLTVL.

In DNA form, the CDR3 reads TGTGCCAGCAGTTTACTCGGGGTGGATCAGCCCCAGCATTTT. Protein sequence: CASSLLGVDQPQHF. V usage is TRBV28 and J usage is TRBJ1-5, with D uncertain. CDR3 length equals 14 residues. Germline-derived CDR1 and CDR2 are MDHEN and SYDVKM. V was shortened by 2 bases and J by 5 bases, with 10 bases between the two germline ends.

The chain links TRBV10-3 to TRBJ2-7, with 7 nucleotides matching TRBD2. Trimming removed 2 bases from V and 7 bases from J; junction bases left unmatched: 11. CDR3 length: 15 amino acids. Germline V gene data show CDR1 as ENHRY and CDR2 as SYGVKD. The CDR3 nucleotides read TGTGCCATCAGTGAGAGGTTAGCGGGTGCGAGGGAGCAGTACTTC. Translated, it gives CAISERLAGAREQYF.

This sequence joins TRBV2 and TRBJ2-1; D is perhaps TRBD2 (5 bases). The germline V gene has CDR1 SNHLY and CDR2 FYNNEI. The ends were cut back, 3 bases at V and 0 bases at J, with 9 bases in the middle. There are 15 residues in the CDR3. CDR3 nucleotide sequence: TGTGCCAGCAGTGAGGAGGCAAGCTCCTACAATGAGCAGTTCTTC. Encoded protein: CASSEEASSYNEQFF.

V gene TRBV9 combines with J gene TRBJ1-3; TRBD1 might be the D (5 bases). The ends were cut back, 0 bases at V and 5 bases at J, with 6 bases in the middle. CDR3 size: 13 residues. Germline loops: CDR1 SGDLS, CDR2 YYNGEE. The chain's CDR3 is CASSVGGRNTIYF. The CDR3 nucleotides are TGTGCCAGCAGCGTAGGGGGCAGAAACACCATATATTTT.

The rearrangement uses TRBV6-5 and TRBJ2-1, with TRBD2 matching over 11 bases. The CDR3 totals 16 residues. The germline V gene encodes CDR1 MNHEY and CDR2 SVGAGI. V was pared by 4 bases and J by 9 bases, with 11 bases of the junction left unmatched. DNA of the CDR3: TGTGCCAGCAGTTCTAAAACTAGCGGGAGCGTCGGTGAGCAGTTCTTC. This translates into CASSSKTSGSVGEQFF.

This clone was counted ten times or more. CDR3 sequence: CASWTGGAMVDGYTF. The DNA for the CDR3 is TGTGCCTCCTGGACAGGGGGCGCGATGGTGGATGGCTACACCTTC. This rearrangement joins TRBV7-9 to TRBJ1-2, with 11 bases that match TRBD1. The V and J ends lost 11 bases and 6 bases, in that order; junction bases with no gene match: 14. Germline CDR1 SEHNR, CDR2 FQNEAQ (reference sequence). The CDR3 has 15 amino acids.

The V gene is TRBV27, the J gene TRBJ2-1, with 10 bases lining up with TRBD1. Trimming cost V 3 bases and J 7 bases; bases outside gene matches: 3. This CDR3 contains 14 residues. Germline CDR1 reads MNHEY; CDR2 reads SMNVEV (reference sequence). The CDR3 nucleotides read TGTGCCAGCAGTTTCGGGACAGGGGTGAATGAGCAGTTCTTC. Translated: CASSFGTGVNEQFF.

The chain uses TRBV9 and TRBJ2-3; TRBD1 matches 10 bases. V was pared by 3 bases and J by 2 bases, with 9 bases of the junction left unmatched. The germline V gene encodes CDR1 SGDLS and CDR2 YYNGEE. The CDR3 loop spans 17 amino acids. The chain's CDR3 is CASSGPGQGSITDTQYF. In DNA form, the CDR3 reads TGTGCCAGCAGCGGCCCGGGACAGGGGTCAATCACAGATACGCAGTATTTT.

This clone was counted a single time. J is TRBJ2-1 and V is TRBV6-5, with D perhaps TRBD1 (5 bases). Germline V lookup: CDR1 MNHEY, CDR2 SVGAGI. Trimming stripped 2 bases from V and 1 base from J, with 9 bases between. This CDR3 spans 15 amino acids. The CDR3 is CASSYQGVSYNEQFF. CDR3 nucleotides: TGTGCCAGCAGTTACCAGGGCGTGTCCTACAATGAGCAGTTCTTC.

This chain connects TRBV11-2 to TRBJ1-6; D possibly corresponds to TRBD1 (6 bases). Germline values: CDR1 SGHAT, CDR2 FQNNGV. This CDR3 spans 16 amino acids. V lost 2 bases and J 9 bases, leaving 17 bases between the germline ends. CDR3 sequence reads: CASSLLGRQGSSPLHF. In DNA, the CDR3 is TGTGCCAGCAGCTTACTTGGGCGGCAGGGGAGTTCACCCCTCCACTTT.

The rearrangement uses TRBV5-6 and TRBJ2-7, with a possible D match to TRBD1 (5 bases). Germline CDR1 reads SGHDT; CDR2 reads YYEEEE. V lost 3 bases and J 1 base, leaving 8 bases between the germline ends. The CDR3 is made up of 13 amino acids. The CDR3 spells CASSWGGSYEQYF. CDR3 coding DNA: TGTGCCAGCAGCTGGGGCGGATCCTACGAGCAGTACTTC.

This sequence joins TRBV29-1 and TRBJ1-2, with 9 bases matching TRBD1. Germline V CDR1 and CDR2: SQVTM, ANQGSEA. Germline trimming cut 6 bases from V and 2 bases from J; bases unmatched to any gene: 7. The CDR3 spans 14 residues. This CDR3 is CSVQVTGGNYGYTF. CDR3 bases: TGCAGCGTCCAAGTGACAGGGGGAAACTATGGCTACACCTTC. The full variable domain, rest sourced from reference TRBV29-1 and TRBJ1-2, is SAVISQKPSRDICQRGTSLTIQCQVDSQVTMMFWYRQQPGQSLTLIATANQGSEATYESGFVIDKFPISRPNLTFSTLTVSNMSPEDSSIYLCSVQVTGGNYGYTFGSGTRLTVV.

The CDR3 region is CATSGLAGASYEQYF. CDR3 coding DNA: TGTGCCACCAGCGGTCTAGCGGGAGCTTCCTACGAGCAGTACTTC. The V call is TRBV15, the J call TRBJ2-7; 10 bases fit TRBD2. This CDR3 is built from 15 residues. V shed 5 bases and J 1 base; nucleotides not matched to a gene: 5. The V gene's germline CDR1 is LNHNV and CDR2 YYDKDF (reference sequence).

V gene TRBV10-3 combines with J gene TRBJ1-1; 9 bases line up with TRBD1. V shed 6 bases, J shed 5 bases, and the junction held 7 bases outside the gene matches. Germline V CDR1 and CDR2: ENHRY, SYGVKD. CDR3 length: 14 residues. The CDR3 is CAIRDRGKGTEAFF. CDR3 coding DNA: TGTGCCATCAGGGACAGGGGAAAGGGGACTGAAGCTTTCTTT.

This clone was picked up one time. The chain couples TRBV14 to TRBJ2-7; D not resolved. This CDR3 has 13 residues. The ends were cut back, 8 bases at V and 0 bases at J, with 11 bases in the middle. The germline gives CDR1 SGHDN, CDR2 FVKESK. CDR3 sequence (DNA): TGTGCCAGCGCAAAAGGAGCCTCCTACGAGCAGTACTTC. Translating gives CASAKGASYEQYF. Filled out from reference TRBV14 and TRBJ2-7, the complete variable domain reads EAGVTQFPSHSVIEKGQTVTLRCDPISGHDNLYWYRRVMGKEIKFLLHFVKESKQDESGMPNNRFLAERTGGTYSTLKVQPAELEDSGVYFCASAKGASYEQYFGPGTRLTVT.

The chain employs TRBV4-1 and TRBJ2-1; a possible D gene is TRBD2 (7 bases). Trimming removed 1 base from V and 8 bases from J, with 24 bases in between. This CDR3 has 18 residues. Germline CDR1 is MGHRA and CDR2 is YSYEKL. The CDR3 DNA follows: TGCGCCAGCAGCCAAGGGATTTTACGTGGGGGGGCCGGCGATGAGCAGTTCTTC. This sequence encodes CASSQGILRGGAGDEQFF.

V gene TRBV10-3 combines with J gene TRBJ2-1; 11 bases are a match to TRBD2. V trimming: 3 bases; J trimming: 7 bases; junction bases outside the gene matches: 8. Germline V gives CDR1 ENHRY, CDR2 SYGVKD. The CDR3 consists of 16 residues. The CDR3 sequence is CAISEVAGGPPNEQFF. In DNA, the CDR3 is TGTGCCATCAGTGAAGTAGCGGGGGGGCCGCCGAATGAGCAGTTCTTC.

The V and J genes are TRBV6-4 and TRBJ2-1; 10 nucleotides agree with TRBD2. The CDR3 loop spans 14 amino acids. Germline loops: CDR1 MRHNA, CDR2 SNTAGT. Unmatched junction bases numbered 6, after V lost 7 bases and J lost 6 bases. The CDR3 DNA reads TGTGCCAGCAAAGAGCGGGGGGGCGTCAATGAGCAGTTCTTC. This encodes CASKERGGVNEQFF.

The rearrangement uses TRBV23-1 and TRBJ2-1, with 7 positions matching TRBD2. TRBV23-1 carries the ORF label, with uncertain function. The V segment lost 9 bases and the J segment 0 bases; nucleotides outside the gene matches: 20. The CDR3 is made up of 19 amino acids. CDR3 sequence (DNA): TGCGCCAGAGGCGGGAGACTAGCCTTCCCGGGTTACTCCTACAATGAGCAGTTCTTC. This codes for CARGGRLAFPGYSYNEQFF.